A single sample is the source of the 8 T cell receptor beta chains below, sequenced in a study of cytomegalovirus exposure and HLA in healthy donors. Sequencing was performed with immunoSEQ multiplex PCR; in TCRdb, only in-frame clones are kept and a portion is missing. The sample has some 170,000 clones, about 96% seen once. The sequencing sample was made of PBMCs. The source is a woman aged 18-29 years in good health and CMV-seronegative.

The chain combines TRBV7-2 with TRBJ2-7, with D maybe TRBD1 (6 bases). Germline V gene lookup returns CDR1 SGHTA and CDR2 FQGNSA. The CDR3 runs to 13 residues. V lost 3 bases and J 3 bases, leaving 9 bases between the germline ends. CDR3 nucleotide sequence: TGTGCCAGCAGCTTCACAGGGTTCTACGAGCAGTACTTC. Amino acid sequence: CASSFTGFYEQYF.

This rearrangement joins TRBV6-5 to TRBJ2-7; the match to TRBD2 covers 9 bases. The CDR3 runs to 14 residues. Trimming took 5 bases from V and 3 from J; bases not matched to a gene: 5. CDR1 MNHEY and CDR2 SVGAGI come from the germline V gene. The DNA for the CDR3 is TGTGCCAGCAGTCCAGCGGGGGGCGTCTACGAGCAGTACTTC. This sequence encodes CASSPAGGVYEQYF.

V usage is TRBV6-6 and J usage is TRBJ1-4; 7 bases are shared with TRBD1. V lost 10 bases, J lost 2 bases, and 4 bases stayed unmatched. This CDR3 spans 13 amino acids. Germline V lookup: CDR1 MNHNY, CDR2 SVGAGI (reference sequence). CDR3 sequence (DNA): TGTGCCACAGGGGGTTGGACTAATGAAAAACTGTTTTTT. Its translation: CATGGWTNEKLFF.

The V call is TRBV5-8, the J call TRBJ1-5; a possible D gene is TRBD1 (6 bases). Germline values: CDR1 SGHTS, CDR2 YDEGEE. V lost 3 bases and J lost 6, with 16 bases in between. CDR3 length equals 15 residues. The CDR3 spells CASSSITGLSQPQHF. The CDR3 DNA follows: TGTGCCAGCAGCTCGATAACAGGGTTGAGTCAGCCCCAGCATTTT.

The chain has TRBV5-4 and TRBJ2-5; TRBD2 matches 9 bases. V was pared by 8 bases and J by 2 bases, with 4 bases of the junction left unmatched. The CDR3 consists of 13 residues. Germline lookup yields CDR1 SGHNT and CDR2 YYREEE (reference sequence). CDR3 sequence reads: CASRRGGQETQYF. CDR3 DNA sequence: TGTGCCAGTCGGCGGGGGGGACAAGAGACCCAGTACTTC.

This chain joins TRBV2 and TRBJ1-1, with 8 bases matching TRBD1. The germline gives CDR1 SNHLY, CDR2 FYNNEI. V trimming: 5 bases; J trimming: 2 bases; junction bases outside the gene matches: 13. The CDR3 has 17 residues. DNA for the CDR3: TGTGCCAGCAGTTTATACAGGGGGGGTCGGGGAAACACTGAAGCTTTCTTT. Translation gives CASSLYRGGRGNTEAFF.

The V call is TRBV2, the J call TRBJ2-7; 9 bases map to TRBD1. With 6 bases clipped from V and 3 bases from J, the junction kept 9 bases outside the gene matches. Germline lookup yields CDR1 SNHLY and CDR2 FYNNEI. This CDR3 comprises 15 residues. The CDR3 protein is CASRAGQGFLYEQYF. CDR3 in DNA: TGTGCCAGCAGAGCGGGACAGGGTTTCCTCTACGAGCAGTACTTC.

The rearrangement joins TRBV6-5 to TRBJ2-3; D gene unclear. CDR1 is MNHEY, CDR2 SVGAGI, per germline. V shed 5 bases and J shed 6 bases, with 12 bases lying between them. CDR3 size: 13 residues. The CDR3 DNA reads TGTGCCAGCAGTGTCCTGTTTACTGATACGCAGTATTTT. This encodes CASSVLFTDTQYF.